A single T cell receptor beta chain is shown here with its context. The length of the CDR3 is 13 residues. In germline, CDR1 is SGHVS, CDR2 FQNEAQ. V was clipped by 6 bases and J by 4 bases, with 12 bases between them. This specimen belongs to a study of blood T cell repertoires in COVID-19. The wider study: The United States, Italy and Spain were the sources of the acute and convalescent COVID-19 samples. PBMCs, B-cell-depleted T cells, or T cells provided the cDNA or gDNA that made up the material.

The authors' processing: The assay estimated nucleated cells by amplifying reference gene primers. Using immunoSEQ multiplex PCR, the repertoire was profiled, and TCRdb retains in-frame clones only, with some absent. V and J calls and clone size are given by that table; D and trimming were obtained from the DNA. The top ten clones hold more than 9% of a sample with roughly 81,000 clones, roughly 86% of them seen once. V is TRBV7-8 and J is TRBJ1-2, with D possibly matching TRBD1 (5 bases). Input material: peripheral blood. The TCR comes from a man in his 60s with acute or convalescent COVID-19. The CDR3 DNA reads TGTGCCAGCAGTCCGACAGCGACCTATGGCTACACCTTC. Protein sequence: CASSPTATYGYTF.